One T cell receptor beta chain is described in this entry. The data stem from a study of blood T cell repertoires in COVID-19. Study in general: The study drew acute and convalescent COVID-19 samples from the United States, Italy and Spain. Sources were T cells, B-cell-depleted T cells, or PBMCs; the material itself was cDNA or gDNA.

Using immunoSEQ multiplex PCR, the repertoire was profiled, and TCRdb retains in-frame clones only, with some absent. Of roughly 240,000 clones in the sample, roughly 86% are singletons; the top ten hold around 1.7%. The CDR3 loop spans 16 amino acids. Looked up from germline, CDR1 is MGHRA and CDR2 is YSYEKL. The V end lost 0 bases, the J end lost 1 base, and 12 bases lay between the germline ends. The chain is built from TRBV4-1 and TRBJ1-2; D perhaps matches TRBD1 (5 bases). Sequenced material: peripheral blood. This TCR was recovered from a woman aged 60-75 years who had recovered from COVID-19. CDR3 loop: CASSQDRRVFNYGYTF. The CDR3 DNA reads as TGCGCCAGCAGCCAAGATCGCAGGGTATTTAACTATGGCTACACCTTC.